The 3 T cell receptor beta chains below were found in one sample sequenced in a study of T cell changes during pregnancy in multiple sclerosis. Libraries were prepared by immunoSEQ multiplex PCR; TCRdb keeps only in-frame clonotypes and omits some of them. The sample consists of roughly 70,000 clones, about nine tenths of them appearing once. Sequenced here: peripheral blood, sampled in the third trimester of pregnancy. The receptors come from a female donor with multiple sclerosis, enrolled in a pregnancy study.

The J gene is TRBJ2-3, the V gene TRBV2, with 8 bases identical to TRBD2. The ends lost 7 bases at V and 1 base at J; junction bases unmatched: 16. This CDR3 is built from 18 residues. Germline CDR1 and CDR2: SNHLY and FYNNEI. DNA of the CDR3: TGTGCCAGCATTGAGCGGGAGATAGTGGGTTGGGGCACAGATACGCAGTATTTT. It encodes CASIEREIVGWGTDTQYF.

The chain employs TRBV11-2 and TRBJ2-7, with D unclear. This CDR3 is built from 15 residues. The V gene lost 2 bases and the J gene lost 3 bases, with 14 bases spanning the gap. The germline gives CDR1 SGHAT, CDR2 FQNNGV. The CDR3 nucleotides read TGTGCCAGCAGCTTATCCCTAGACGGAAACTACGAGCAGTACTTC. Its protein is CASSLSLDGNYEQYF.

The rearrangement joins TRBV19 to TRBJ2-7, with D possibly TRBD1 on 7 matching bases. The V end was cut by 6 bases, the J end by 3 bases, with 15 bases between. Germline V lookup: CDR1 LNHDA, CDR2 SQIVND (reference sequence). The CDR3 consists of 14 residues. The CDR3: CASSIGQDYYEQYF. The CDR3 DNA reads TGTGCCAGTAGCATCGGACAGGACTACTACGAGCAGTACTTC.